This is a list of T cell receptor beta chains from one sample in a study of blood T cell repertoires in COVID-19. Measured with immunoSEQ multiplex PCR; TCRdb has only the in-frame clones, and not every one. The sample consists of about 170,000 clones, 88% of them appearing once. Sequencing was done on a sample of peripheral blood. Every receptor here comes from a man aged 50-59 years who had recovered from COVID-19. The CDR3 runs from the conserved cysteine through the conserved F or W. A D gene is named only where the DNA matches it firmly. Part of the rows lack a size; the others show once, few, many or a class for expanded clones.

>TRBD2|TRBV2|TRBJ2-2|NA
CASRIRSSGVRELFF
TGTGCCAGCAGGATCCGATCTAGCGGGGTCCGGGAGCTGTTTTTT
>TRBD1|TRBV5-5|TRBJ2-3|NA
CASPFHLGRDRGNAQYF
TGTGCCAGCCCCTTCCACTTGGGCCGGGACAGGGGGAACGCGCAGTATTTT
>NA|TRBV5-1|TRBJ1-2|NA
CASSVAGADYGYTF
TGCGCCAGCAGCGTGGCAGGAGCGGACTATGGCTACACCTTC
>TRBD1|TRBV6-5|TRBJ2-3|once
CASSYRTGLYF
TGTGCCAGCAGTTACCGGACAGGGTTGTATTTT
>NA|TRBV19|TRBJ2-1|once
CASSIPQGTYNEQFF
TGTGCCAGTAGTATACCACAGGGCACCTACAATGAGCAGTTCTTC
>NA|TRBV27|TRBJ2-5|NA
CASKVLGSLEPVGAETQYF
TGTGCCAGCAAGGTACTAGGGTCGTTAGAGCCGGTGGGCGCAGAGACCCAGTACTTC
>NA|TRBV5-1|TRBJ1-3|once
CASTPEGVNGNTIYF
TGCGCCAGCACCCCCGAAGGGGTGAACGGAAACACCATATATTTT
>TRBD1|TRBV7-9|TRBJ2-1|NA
CASSLGTGGGEQFF
TGTGCCAGCAGCTTGGGGACAGGAGGAGGTGAGCAGTTCTTC
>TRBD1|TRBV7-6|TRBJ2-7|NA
CASSIRPGQGAIYEQYF
TGTGCCAGCAGCATACGGCCGGGACAGGGGGCGATCTACGAGCAGTACTTC
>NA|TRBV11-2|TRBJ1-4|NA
CASSLGGRGREKLFF
TGTGCCAGCAGCCTGGGTGGCAGGGGAAGAGAAAAACTGTTTTTT
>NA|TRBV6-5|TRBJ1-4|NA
CASSYSGEEKLFF
TGTGCCAGCAGTTACTCAGGGGAAGAAAAACTGTTTTTT
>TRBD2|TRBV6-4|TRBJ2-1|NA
CASSDTGLAGGEQFF
TGTGCCAGCAGTGACACAGGACTAGCGGGAGGGGAGCAGTTCTTC
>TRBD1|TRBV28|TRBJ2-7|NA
CASSFADRVKTYEQYF
TGTGCCAGCAGTTTCGCCGACAGGGTGAAGACCTACGAGCAGTACTTC
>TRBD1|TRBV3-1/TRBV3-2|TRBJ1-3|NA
CASSRGQGAGNTIYF
TGTGCCAGCAGCCGGGGACAGGGGGCGGGGAACACCATATATTTT
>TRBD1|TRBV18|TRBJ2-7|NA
CASSDGTAYEQYF
TGTGCCAGCTCAGACGGGACAGCCTACGAGCAGTACTTC
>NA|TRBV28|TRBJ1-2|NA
CASRRGPPNYGYTF
TGTGCCAGCAGACGCGGGCCCCCTAACTATGGCTACACCTTC
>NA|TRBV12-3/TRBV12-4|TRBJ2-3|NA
CASSLSDTQYF
TGTGCCAGCAGTTTATCTGATACGCAGTATTTT
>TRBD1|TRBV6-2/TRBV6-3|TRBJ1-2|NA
CASSSSGTGGRNYGYTF
TGTGCCAGCAGTTCCTCCGGGACAGGGGGGAGAAACTATGGCTACACCTTC
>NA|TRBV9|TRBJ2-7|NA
CASSVGASPSYEQYF
TGTGCCAGCAGCGTAGGAGCGAGCCCCTCCTACGAGCAGTACTTC
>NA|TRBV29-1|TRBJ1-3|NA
CSVKQGSSGNTIYF
TGCAGCGTGAAACAGGGAAGCTCTGGAAACACCATATATTTT
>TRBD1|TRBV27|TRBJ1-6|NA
CASRRQGASYNSPLHF
TGTGCCAGCAGACGACAGGGGGCTAGCTATAATTCACCCCTCCACTTT
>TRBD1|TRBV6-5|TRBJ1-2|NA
CASSYSRGQNYGYTF
TGTGCCAGCAGTTACAGTAGGGGGCAAAACTATGGCTACACCTTC
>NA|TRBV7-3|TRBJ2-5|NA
CASSLVGRETQYF
TGTGCCAGCAGCTTAGTAGGGAGAGAGACCCAGTACTTC
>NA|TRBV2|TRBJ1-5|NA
CASSDIRVDQPQHF
TGTGCCAGCAGCGACATCAGGGTGGATCAGCCCCAGCATTTT
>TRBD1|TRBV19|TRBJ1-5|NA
CASSKRDRGSNQPQHF
TGTGCCAGTAGTAAAAGGGACAGGGGAAGCAATCAGCCCCAGCATTTT
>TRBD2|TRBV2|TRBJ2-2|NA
CASSELAGGTGELFF
TGTGCCAGCAGTGAACTAGCGGGGGGGACCGGGGAGCTGTTTTTT
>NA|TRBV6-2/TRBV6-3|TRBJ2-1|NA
CASSYSPVLYNEQFF
TGTGCCAGCAGTTACTCGCCAGTGCTCTACAATGAGCAGTTCTTC
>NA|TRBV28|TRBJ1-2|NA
CASTSPQGFYGYTF
TGTGCCAGCACCTCTCCCCAGGGCTTCTATGGCTACACCTTC
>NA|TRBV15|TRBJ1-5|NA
CATSRGHFAGGAQHF
TGTGCCACCAGCAGAGGCCACTTTGCGGGGGGGGCCCAGCATTTT
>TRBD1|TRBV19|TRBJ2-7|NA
CATHSPQGASYEQYF
TGTGCCACCCACTCCCCACAGGGGGCATCCTACGAGCAGTACTTC
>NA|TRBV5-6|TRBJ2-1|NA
CASSLRFGPGNEQFF
TGTGCCAGCAGCTTGCGCTTTGGGCCTGGCAATGAGCAGTTCTTC
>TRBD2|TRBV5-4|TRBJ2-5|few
CASSLERGGETQYF
TGTGCCAGCAGCTTGGAGAGGGGAGGGGAGACCCAGTACTTC
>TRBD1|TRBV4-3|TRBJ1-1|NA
CASSQGDRGWNTEAFF
TGCGCCAGCAGCCAAGGGGACAGGGGGTGGAACACTGAAGCTTTCTTT
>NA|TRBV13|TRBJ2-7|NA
CASSPPGGSSYEQYF
TGTGCCAGCAGCCCCCCCGGAGGAAGCTCCTACGAGCAGTACTTC
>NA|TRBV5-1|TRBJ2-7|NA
CARLNLIFMLQKPPRRYEQYF
TGCGCCAGGCTAAATCTCATATTTATGTTACAGAAGCCTCCTCGGCGCTACGAGCAGTACTTC
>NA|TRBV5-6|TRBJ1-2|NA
CASSPRGRRYGYTF
TGTGCCAGCAGCCCAAGGGGCCGGCGTTATGGCTACACCTTC
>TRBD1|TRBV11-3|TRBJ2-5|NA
CASSQGRGTGGGPGNREYF
TGTGCCAGCAGCCAAGGGAGGGGGACAGGGGGTGGTCCAGGCAATCGTGAGTACTTC
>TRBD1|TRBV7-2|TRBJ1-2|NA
CASSPPGQGAQYGYTF
TGTGCCAGCAGCCCCCCGGGACAGGGGGCGCAATATGGCTACACCTTC
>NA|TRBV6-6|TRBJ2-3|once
CASSDYKGSDTQYF
TGTGCCAGCAGTGACTATAAGGGGTCGGATACGCAGTATTTT
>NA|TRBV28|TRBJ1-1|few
CASSALVSEAFF
TGTGCCAGCAGCGCCTTGGTTAGTGAAGCTTTCTTT
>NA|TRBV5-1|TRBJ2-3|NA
CASSSGTAETDTQYF
TGCGCCAGCAGCTCCGGGACTGCCGAGACAGATACGCAGTATTTT
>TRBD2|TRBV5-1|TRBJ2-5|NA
CASSISGGEQETQYF
TGCGCCAGCAGCATTAGCGGGGGCGAACAAGAGACCCAGTACTTC
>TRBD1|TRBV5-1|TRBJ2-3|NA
CASSFRGLISSTDTQYF
TGCGCCAGCAGCTTCAGGGGGTTGATTTCTAGCACAGATACGCAGTATTTT
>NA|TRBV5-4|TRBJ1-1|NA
CASSPQRGDEAFF
TGTGCCAGCAGCCCCCAGCGGGGGGATGAAGCTTTCTTT
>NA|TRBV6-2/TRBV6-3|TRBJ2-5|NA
CASSWTSGLQETQYF
TGTGCCAGCAGTTGGACCTCGGGACTCCAAGAGACCCAGTACTTC
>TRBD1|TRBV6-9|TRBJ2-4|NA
CAAQPGQGPSILAKNIQYF
TGTGCCGCCCAACCGGGACAGGGTCCATCCATCCTAGCCAAAAACATTCAGTACTTC
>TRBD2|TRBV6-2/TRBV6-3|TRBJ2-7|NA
CASSYPGLAGVPIEQYF
TGTGCCAGCAGTTACCCGGGACTAGCGGGAGTACCTATCGAGCAGTACTTC
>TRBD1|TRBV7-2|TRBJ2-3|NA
CASSLEQGLIPDTQYF
TGTGCCAGCAGCTTGGAACAGGGGCTTATCCCAGATACGCAGTATTTT
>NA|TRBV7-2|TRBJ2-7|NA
CASSWAGWMEQYF
TGTGCCAGCAGCTGGGCTGGCTGGATGGAGCAGTACTTC
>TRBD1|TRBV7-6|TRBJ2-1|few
CASSLGTGGGDEQFF
TGTGCCAGCAGCTTAGGGACAGGGGGAGGCGATGAGCAGTTCTTC
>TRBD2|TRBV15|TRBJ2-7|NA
CATSVSGTSVHEQYF
TGTGCCACCAGCGTATCCGGGACTAGCGTCCACGAGCAGTACTTC